This TCR beta chain was sequenced in a study of blood T cell repertoires in COVID-19. Whole-study context: The United States, Italy and Spain were the sources of the acute and convalescent COVID-19 samples. PBMCs, B-cell-depleted T cells, or T cells were the source of the cDNA or gDNA that made up the material.

Trimming took off 0 bases at V and 4 bases at J, with 7 bases between the two ends. The CDR3 totals 14 residues. CDR1 and CDR2 (germline): SEHNR, FQNEAQ (reference sequence). As originally analysed: How many nucleated cells were present was estimated from reference gene primer amplification. The data were produced by immunoSEQ multiplex PCR, yet TCRdb's version contains in-frame clones alone and is incomplete. That table furnishes V, J and clone size, whereas the DNA furnished D and trimming. The sample shows about 33,000 clones, 70% to 90% of them seen only once. This clone turned up a few times. The TCR was taken from a human donor in a cohort sampled during active COVID-19. V gene TRBV7-9 combines with J gene TRBJ1-5; D unclear. The sample taken for sequencing was peripheral blood. CDR3 sequence: CASSLAEGNQPQHF. Written as DNA, the CDR3 is TGTGCCAGCAGCTTAGCGGAGGGAAATCAGCCCCAGCATTTT. Variable domain in full (rest from reference TRBV7-9 and TRBJ1-5): DTGVSQNPRHKITKRGQNVTFRCDPISEHNRLYWYRQTLGQGPEFLTYFQNEAQLEKSRLLSDRFSAERPKGSFSTLEIQRTEQGDSAMYLCASSLAEGNQPQHFGDGTRLSIL.